The 18 T cell receptor beta chains presented below share a single source sample, sequenced in a study of Ad26.COV2.S vaccination and SARS-CoV-2 variants. Clones were sequenced by immunoSEQ multiplex PCR, and TCRdb holds only the in-frame ones, with some missing. The sample records around 370,000 clones, around 90% being singletons. This specimen consisted of peripheral blood, obtained after recovery from COVID-19. These receptors came from a human donor who had recovered from COVID-19.

The V call is TRBV11-2, the J call TRBJ2-5, with D hard to call. CDR3 length: 16 amino acids. In germline, CDR1 is SGHAT, CDR2 FQNNGV. Trimming removed 3 bases from V and 5 bases from J, with 19 bases in between. The CDR3 reads CASSFTPNPVVETQYF. In DNA, the CDR3 is TGTGCCAGCAGCTTTACCCCTAATCCTGTTGTGGAGACCCAGTACTTC.

The CDR3 region has the DNA TGTGCCAGCAGTTACTACGGGGGCGAGGGGACTGAAGCTTTCTTT. Translation gives CASSYYGGEGTEAFF. This chain uses TRBV6-5 with TRBJ1-1, with D maybe TRBD1 (6 bases). Germline values: CDR1 MNHEY, CDR2 SVGAGI. The CDR3 consists of 15 residues. V gave up 1 base and J gave up 5 bases, with 14 bases separating them.

CDR3 region: CASSQEVKPDFPYEQYF. DNA of the CDR3: TGTGCCAGCAGCCAAGAAGTTAAGCCCGATTTCCCCTACGAGCAGTACTTC. The chain uses TRBV3-1 (or the pseudogene TRBV3-2) and TRBJ2-7; no clear D. V was clipped by 0 bases and J by 2 bases, with 17 bases between them. CDR1 LGHDT and CDR2 YNNKEL come from the germline V gene (reference sequence). This CDR3 has 17 amino acids.

J is TRBJ2-5 and V is TRBV5-8; D is possibly TRBD1 or TRBD2 (6 bases each). V lost 7 bases and J 5 bases, leaving 18 bases between the germline ends. Germline V gives CDR1 SGHTS, CDR2 YDEGEE. This CDR3 is 14 amino acids long. The CDR3 sequence: CASPTGGLAETQYF. The DNA for the CDR3 is TGTGCCAGCCCCACCGGGGGCCTAGCGGAGACCCAGTACTTC.

The DNA for the CDR3 is TGTGCCAGCAGCGTTATGGCAAAGTCGAACACTGAAGCTTTCTTT. This gives the protein CASSVMAKSNTEAFF. The J gene is TRBJ1-1, the V gene TRBV9, with unresolved D. Trimming stripped 2 bases from V and 1 base from J, with 12 bases between. Germline assignment: CDR1 SGDLS and CDR2 YYNGEE. This CDR3 spans 15 amino acids. The whole variable domain, remainder taken from reference TRBV9 and TRBJ1-1, is DSGVTQTPKHLITATGQRVTLRCSPRSGDLSVYWYQQSLDQGLQFLIQYYNGEERAKGNILERFSAQQFPDLHSELNLSSLELGDSALYFCASSVMAKSNTEAFFGQGTRLTVV.

This clone was detected once. The V gene is TRBV7-9, the J gene TRBJ2-7, with TRBD1 matching 11 bases. Trimming at V came to 2 bases and at J to 0 bases, leaving 9 bases not matched to a gene. Germline V gene sequence: CDR1 SEHNR, CDR2 FQNEAQ (reference sequence). The CDR3 has 18 residues. As DNA, the CDR3 is TGTGCCAGCAGCTTAATCGGGACAGGGGGAGAGGGCTCCTACGAGCAGTACTTC. Its protein is CASSLIGTGGEGSYEQYF.

The chain employs TRBV3-1 (or the pseudogene TRBV3-2) and TRBJ2-3; tentative D call: TRBD2 (5 bases). V lost 3 bases to trimming and J lost 0 bases, with 7 bases between them. Per the germline V gene, CDR1 is LGHDT and CDR2 is YNNKEL (reference sequence). The CDR3 has 14 amino acids. CDR3: CASSQGDSTDTQYF. DNA for the CDR3: TGTGCCAGCAGCCAGGGAGATAGCACAGATACGCAGTATTTT.

This clone turned up a few times. The V gene is TRBV7-9, the J gene TRBJ1-1; tentative D call: TRBD1 (5 bases). Trimming stripped 5 bases from V and 1 base from J, with 11 bases between. The CDR3 is 14 residues long. CDR1 and CDR2 from the germline V gene are SEHNR and FQNEAQ (reference sequence). The CDR3: CASSPQGQNTEAFF. The CDR3, as DNA: TGTGCCAGCAGCCCTCAAGGACAGAACACTGAAGCTTTCTTT.

This clone was observed once. The chain is built from TRBV7-2 and TRBJ2-7, with D perhaps assigned TRBD1 or TRBD2 (5 bases each). This CDR3 is 16 amino acids long. Looked up from germline, CDR1 is SGHTA and CDR2 is FQGNSA. Trimming pared 5 bases from V and 0 bases from J, leaving 17 bases between. The CDR3: CASSPGTPGTSYEQYF. CDR3 coding DNA: TGTGCCAGCAGCCCAGGGACGCCGGGTACCTCCTACGAGCAGTACTTC.

V and J are TRBV5-6 and TRBJ2-3, with TRBD2 identical over 10 bases. J lost 1 base, V lost 1 base, and 3 bases had no gene match. Germline assignment: CDR1 SGHDT and CDR2 YYEEEE. CDR3 size: 16 residues. CDR3 loop: CASSLITSGGTDTQYF. The CDR3 nucleotides read TGTGCCAGCAGCTTGATAACTAGCGGGGGCACAGATACGCAGTATTTT.

The V gene is TRBV9, the J gene TRBJ1-3; maybe TRBD1 (6 bases). V was pared by 0 bases and J by 2 bases, with 6 bases between. Germline V gives CDR1 SGDLS, CDR2 YYNGEE. The CDR3 sequence is 14 residues long. Here the CDR3 DNA reads TGTGCCAGCAGCGTAGACAGGGCTGGAAACACCATATATTTT. Translating it yields CASSVDRAGNTIYF. Full variable domain (missing parts from reference TRBV9 and TRBJ1-3): DSGVTQTPKHLITATGQRVTLRCSPRSGDLSVYWYQQSLDQGLQFLIQYYNGEERAKGNILERFSAQQFPDLHSELNLSSLELGDSALYFCASSVDRAGNTIYFGEGSWLTVV.

The V gene is TRBV7-2, the J gene TRBJ2-7, with D possibly being TRBD2 (5 bases). Trimming pared 4 bases from V and 3 bases from J, leaving 10 bases between. This CDR3 is built from 13 residues. CDR1 is SGHTA and CDR2 is FQGNSA in the germline V gene. The CDR3 nucleotides are TGTGCCAGCAGCTCTTACCGGGGCTACGAGCAGTACTTC. As protein: CASSSYRGYEQYF.

CDR3 nucleotide sequence: TGTGCCAGCAGCCAAGTTGTCGCCCGAGGGGAGACCCAGTACTTC. Translated, it gives CASSQVVARGETQYF. This chain connects TRBV3-1 (or the pseudogene TRBV3-2) to TRBJ2-5; possible D gene TRBD2, 5 bases. The germline CDR1 and CDR2 sequences are LGHDT and YNNKEL (reference sequence). This CDR3 is 15 amino acids long. Trimming stripped 1 base from V and 5 bases from J, with 14 bases between.

The CDR3 here is CASSSDTTGVGHYEQYF. The CDR3 DNA follows: TGTGCCAGCAGCTCGGATACCACAGGGGTTGGGCACTACGAGCAGTACTTC. The rearrangement uses TRBV7-8 and TRBJ2-7; 7 bases map to TRBD1. CDR1 is SGHVS, CDR2 FQNEAQ, per germline. Trimming took 4 bases from V and 3 from J; bases not matched to a gene: 15. This CDR3 is 17 amino acids long.

Concerning this clone itself: A junction end diverges from the germline sequence, so it may reflect a read error. The V call is TRBV10-3, the J call TRBJ1-2; tentatively, D is TRBD1 (5 bases). CDR1 ENHRY and CDR2 SYGVKD come from the germline V gene. The CDR3 has 13 amino acids. The CDR3 coding sequence is TGTGCCATCAATGAGAGTGGAGGGGACGGCTACACCTTC. It encodes CAINESGGDGYTF.

The chain uses TRBV6-5 and TRBJ1-1; D is unresolved. CDR1 MNHEY and CDR2 SVGAGI come from the germline V gene. This CDR3 comprises 14 residues. Trimming removed 6 bases from V and 0 bases from J, with 11 bases in between. CDR3 amino acids: CASRTKELNTEAFF. In nucleotides, the CDR3 is TGTGCCAGCAGGACGAAGGAGCTGAACACTGAAGCTTTCTTT.

The chain uses TRBV4-1 and TRBJ2-7, with TRBD2 matching over 7 bases. The V gene end was trimmed by 1 base and the J gene end by 6 bases; junction bases not matched to a gene: 9. The length of the CDR3 is 15 residues. CDR1 and CDR2 from the germline V gene are MGHRA and YSYEKL. CDR3: CASSQAAGVGFEQYF. In DNA, the CDR3 is TGCGCCAGCAGCCAAGCTGCGGGGGTAGGCTTCGAGCAGTACTTC.

The CDR3 loop is CASSRPSRETQYF. Written as DNA, the CDR3 is TGTGCCAGCAGCAGACCGAGCAGGGAGACCCAGTACTTC. The V and J genes are TRBV6-6 and TRBJ2-5; unclear D gene. Germline values: CDR1 MNHNY, CDR2 SVGAGI (reference sequence). V gave up 6 bases and J gave up 5 bases, with 13 bases separating them. This CDR3 region has 13 residues.